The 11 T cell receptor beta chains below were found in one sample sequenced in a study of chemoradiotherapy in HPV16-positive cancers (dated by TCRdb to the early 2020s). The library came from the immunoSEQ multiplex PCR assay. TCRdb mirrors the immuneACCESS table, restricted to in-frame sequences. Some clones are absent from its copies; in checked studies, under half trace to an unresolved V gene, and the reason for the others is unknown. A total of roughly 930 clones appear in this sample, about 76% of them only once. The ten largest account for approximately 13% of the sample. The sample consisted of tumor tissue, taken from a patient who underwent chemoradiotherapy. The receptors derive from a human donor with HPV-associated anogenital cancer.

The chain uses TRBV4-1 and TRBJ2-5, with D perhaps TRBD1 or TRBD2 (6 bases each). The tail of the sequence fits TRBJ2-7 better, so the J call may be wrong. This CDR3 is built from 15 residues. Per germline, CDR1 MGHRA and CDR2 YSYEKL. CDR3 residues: CASSQAEGGSYEQYF. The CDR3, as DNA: TGCGCCAGCAGCCAAGCCGAGGGGGGTTCCTACGAGCAGTACTTC.

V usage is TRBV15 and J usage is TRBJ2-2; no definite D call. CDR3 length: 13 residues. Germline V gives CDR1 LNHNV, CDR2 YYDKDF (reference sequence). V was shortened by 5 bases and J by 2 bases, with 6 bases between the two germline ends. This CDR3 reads CATSVHNTGELFF. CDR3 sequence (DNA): TGTGCCACCAGCGTGCACAACACCGGGGAGCTGTTTTTT.

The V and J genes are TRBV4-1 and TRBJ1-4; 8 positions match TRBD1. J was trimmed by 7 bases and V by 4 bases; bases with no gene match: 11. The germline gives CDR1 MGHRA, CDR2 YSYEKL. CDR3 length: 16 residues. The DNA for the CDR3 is TGCGCCAGCAGCCTACAGGGGGGAGGGATTAGTGAAAAACTGTTTTTT. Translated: CASSLQGGGISEKLFF.

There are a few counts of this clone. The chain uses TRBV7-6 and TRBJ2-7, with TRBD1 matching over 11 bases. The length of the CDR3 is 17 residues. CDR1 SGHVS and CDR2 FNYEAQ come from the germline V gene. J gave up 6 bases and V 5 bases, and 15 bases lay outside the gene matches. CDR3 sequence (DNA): TGTGCCAGCAGCAGATCCGCCGGGACAGGGGGATTGAGCGAGCAGTACTTC. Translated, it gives CASSRSAGTGGLSEQYF.

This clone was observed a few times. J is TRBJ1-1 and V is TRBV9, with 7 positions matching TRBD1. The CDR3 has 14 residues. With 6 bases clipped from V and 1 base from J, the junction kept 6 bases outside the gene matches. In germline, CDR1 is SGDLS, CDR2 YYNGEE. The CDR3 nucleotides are TGTGCCAGCAATACGGGACAGCAGAACACTGAAGCTTTCTTT. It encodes CASNTGQQNTEAFF. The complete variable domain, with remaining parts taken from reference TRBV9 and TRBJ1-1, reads DSGVTQTPKHLITATGQRVTLRCSPRSGDLSVYWYQQSLDQGLQFLIQYYNGEERAKGNILERFSAQQFPDLHSELNLSSLELGDSALYFCASNTGQQNTEAFFGQGTRLTVV.

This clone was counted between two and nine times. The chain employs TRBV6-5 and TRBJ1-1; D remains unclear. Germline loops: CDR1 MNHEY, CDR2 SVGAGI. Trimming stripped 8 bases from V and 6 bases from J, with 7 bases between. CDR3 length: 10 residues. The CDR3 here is CASGSAEAFF. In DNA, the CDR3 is TGTGCCAGCGGATCCGCTGAAGCTTTCTTT.

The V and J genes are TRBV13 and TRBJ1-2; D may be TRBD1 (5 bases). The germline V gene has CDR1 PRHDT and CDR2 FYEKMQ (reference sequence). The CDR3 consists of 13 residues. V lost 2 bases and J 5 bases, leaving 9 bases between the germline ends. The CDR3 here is CASSLYRSYGYTF. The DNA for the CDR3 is TGTGCCAGCAGCTTATACAGGAGTTATGGCTACACCTTC.

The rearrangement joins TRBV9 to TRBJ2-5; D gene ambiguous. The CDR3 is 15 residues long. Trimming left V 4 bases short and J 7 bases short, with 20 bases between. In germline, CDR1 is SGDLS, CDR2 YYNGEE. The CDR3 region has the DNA TGTGCCAGCAGCCCCCGTAGTACCCCCGTTTTGACCCAGTACTTC. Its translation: CASSPRSTPVLTQYF.

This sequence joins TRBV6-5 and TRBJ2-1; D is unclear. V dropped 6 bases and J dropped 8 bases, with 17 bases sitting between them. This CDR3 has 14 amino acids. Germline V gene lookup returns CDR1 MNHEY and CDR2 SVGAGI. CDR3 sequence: CASRVKPYSDEQFF. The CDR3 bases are TGTGCCAGCAGGGTCAAGCCTTACAGCGATGAGCAGTTCTTC.

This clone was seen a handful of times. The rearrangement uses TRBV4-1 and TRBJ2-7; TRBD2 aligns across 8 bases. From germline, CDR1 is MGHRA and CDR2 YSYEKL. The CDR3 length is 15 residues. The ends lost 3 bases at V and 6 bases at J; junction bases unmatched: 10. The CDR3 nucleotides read TGCGCCAGCAGCCAGGGGACTAGACCTATGAGCGAGCAGTACTTC. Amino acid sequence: CASSQGTRPMSEQYF.

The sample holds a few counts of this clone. The CDR3 DNA reads TGCAGTGCTAGTTCTGGGCGGGAGCAGTACTTC. Translation: CSASSGREQYF. The chain links TRBV20-1 to TRBJ2-7; no clear D gene. Trimming took 3 bases from V and 7 from J, leaving 10 bases between them. This CDR3 has 11 amino acids. CDR1 is DFQATT, CDR2 SNEGSKA, per germline (reference sequence).